The 15 T cell receptor beta chains below come from one sample, sequenced in a study of cytomegalovirus exposure and HLA in healthy donors. PCR involved 60 Vbeta and 13 Jbeta primers. Clones were read by immunoSEQ multiplex PCR, and TCRdb kept only the in-frame ones, dropping some. The sample lists 150,000 to 200,000 clones, roughly 80% occurring once. The sequencing input was PBMCs. The receptors originated from a man aged 45-65 years in good health and CMV-seropositive.

This clone was counted a single time. The genes are TRBV11-1 and TRBJ2-5; 7 nucleotides agree with TRBD2. Germline CDR1 and CDR2: SGHAT and FQDESV (reference sequence). The CDR3 extends over 12 amino acids. The junction had 5 bases not matched to a gene; V was cut back by 8 bases and J by 5 bases. CDR3 nucleotide sequence: TGTGCCAGCGGACTAGTTGGGGAGACCCAGTACTTC. Protein sequence: CASGLVGETQYF.

This chain connects TRBV2 to TRBJ2-3; D may be TRBD1 (5 bases). The CDR3 is 15 amino acids. CDR1 SNHLY and CDR2 FYNNEI come from the germline V gene. V lost 4 bases and J 3 bases, leaving 14 bases between the germline ends. The CDR3 DNA follows: TGTGCCAGCAGTGTTGCAAGGGGTCAGACAGATACGCAGTATTTT. It is translated as CASSVARGQTDTQYF.

The chain links TRBV19 to TRBJ1-2; the D gene is possibly TRBD1 (5 bases). CDR1 and CDR2 from the germline V gene are LNHDA and SQIVND (reference sequence). Trimming removed 10 bases from V and 2 bases from J, with 8 bases in between. The CDR3 sequence is 11 residues long. Here the CDR3 reads CATAGNYGYTF. The CDR3 DNA sequence: TGTGCCACCGCAGGGAACTATGGCTACACCTTC.

About this clone itself: The sample contains more than one DNA sequence encoding this CDR3. The chain employs TRBV28 and TRBJ1-1; D ambiguous. Trimming took off 4 bases at V and 1 base at J, with 7 bases between the two ends. This CDR3 region has 13 residues. Per the germline V gene, CDR1 is MDHEN and CDR2 is SYDVKM. The CDR3 sequence: CASSSTPNTEAFF. DNA for the CDR3: TGTGCCAGCAGTTCGACACCGAACACTGAAGCTTTCTTT.

V usage is TRBV9 and J usage is TRBJ2-1; 7 nucleotides agree with TRBD2. This CDR3 contains 12 residues. CDR1 and CDR2 from the germline V gene are SGDLS and YYNGEE. V was pared by 4 bases and J by 8 bases, with 3 bases of the junction left unmatched. CDR3 coding DNA: TGTGCCAGCAGCTTCGGGGGGTATGAGCAGTTCTTC. Its translation: CASSFGGYEQFF.

The J gene is TRBJ2-7, the V gene TRBV4-3; 14 bases are shared with TRBD2. The V segment lost 6 bases and the J segment 6 bases; nucleotides outside the gene matches: 10. CDR1 and CDR2 from the germline V gene are LGHNA and YSLEER. The CDR3 is made up of 16 amino acids. CDR3 sequence: CASSLGPGTSGSEQYF. The CDR3 DNA follows: TGCGCCAGCAGTCTAGGGCCCGGGACTAGCGGGAGCGAGCAGTACTTC.

V usage is TRBV6-1 and J usage is TRBJ1-1; 8 positions agree with TRBD1. Germline V gives CDR1 MNHNS, CDR2 SASEGT. CDR3 length: 15 amino acids. Trimming took 9 bases from V and 3 from J; bases not matched to a gene: 12. CDR3 sequence (DNA): TGTGCCAGTACCGCGGACAGGGCGGATGACACTGAAGCTTTCTTT. Translating gives CASTADRADDTEAFF.

This clone has a single count. The chain links TRBV4-2 to TRBJ2-7; 10 bases line up with TRBD2. The V segment lost 0 bases and the J segment 2 bases; nucleotides outside the gene matches: 16. The CDR3 totals 20 residues. CDR1 is LGHNA, CDR2 YNFKEQ, per germline. The CDR3 here is CASSQESSGGLAGETYEQYF. CDR3 nucleotides: TGTGCCAGCAGCCAAGAATCCTCTGGCGGCCTAGCGGGAGAGACCTACGAGCAGTACTTC.

This chain connects TRBV5-6 to TRBJ2-1; 8 bases map to TRBD2. The CDR3 loop spans 13 amino acids. Germline CDR1 SGHDT, CDR2 YYEEEE. The trim removed 3 bases at V and 9 bases at J, leaving 5 bases unmatched. This CDR3 is CASSSNLAGEQFF. The CDR3 bases are TGTGCCAGCAGCTCCAACCTAGCGGGTGAGCAGTTCTTC. Filled out from reference TRBV5-6 and TRBJ2-1, the complete variable domain reads DAGVTQSPTHLIKTRGQQVTLRCSPKSGHDTVSWYQQALGQGPQFIFQYYEEEERQRGNFPDRFSGHQFPNYSSELNVNALLLGDSALYLCASSSNLAGEQFFGPGTRLTVL.

The V gene is TRBV21-1, the J gene TRBJ2-2; the D call TRBD1 from the table was never checked on the DNA. TRBV21-1 is shown as a pseudogene. This CDR3 is 19 amino acids long. Here the CDR3 DNA reads TGTGCCAGCAGCAAAGATAAGGGACAGGGGGCGAAGGCTTACGGGGAGCTGTTTTTT. Its translation: CASSKDKGQGAKAYGELFF.

The V and J genes are TRBV9 and TRBJ2-1; 11 nucleotides match TRBD2. V shed 4 bases, J shed 3 bases, and the junction held 3 bases outside the gene matches. Germline V gives CDR1 SGDLS, CDR2 YYNGEE. CDR3 size: 15 residues. This CDR3 is CASSPGLAGYNEQFF. The CDR3 nucleotides read TGTGCCAGCAGCCCCGGACTAGCGGGCTACAATGAGCAGTTCTTC.

J is TRBJ1-5 and V is TRBV19; D remains ambiguous. Germline V gene sequence: CDR1 LNHDA, CDR2 SQIVND (reference sequence). CDR3 length: 14 amino acids. Trimming left V 1 base short and J 4 bases short, with 8 bases between. This CDR3 is CASSIGAPNQPQHF. CDR3 bases: TGTGCCAGTAGTATAGGGGCACCTAATCAGCCCCAGCATTTT. The entire variable domain, with the rest obtained from reference TRBV19 and TRBJ1-5, is as follows: DGGITQSPKYLFRKEGQNVTLSCEQNLNHDAMYWYRQDPGQGLRLIYYSQIVNDFQKGDIAEGYSVSREKKESFPLTVTSAQKNPTAFYLCASSIGAPNQPQHFGDGTRLSIL.

DNA of the CDR3: TGTGCCACCAGCAGAGGTGACAGAAACTATGGCTACACCTTC. Residues: CATSRGDRNYGYTF. The chain combines TRBV15 with TRBJ1-2; possible D gene TRBD1, 5 bases. Deletions cut 1 base from V and 2 bases from J, with 8 bases between. Germline V gene lookup returns CDR1 LNHNV and CDR2 YYDKDF (reference sequence). This CDR3 has 14 residues.

The rearrangement links TRBV5-6 to TRBJ2-5, with 9 bases identical to TRBD1. Germline-derived CDR1 and CDR2 are SGHDT and YYEEEE. CDR3 length: 12 amino acids. J lost 9 bases, V lost 4 bases, and 4 bases had no gene match. The CDR3 DNA follows: TGTGCCAGCAGCCCGGGGGACAGGGCCCAGTACTTC. Its protein product is CASSPGDRAQYF. Based on the CDR3 plus reference TRBV5-6 and TRBJ2-5, the full variable domain is DAGVTQSPTHLIKTRGQQVTLRCSPKSGHDTVSWYQQALGQGPQFIFQYYEEEERQRGNFPDRFSGHQFPNYSSELNVNALLLGDSALYLCASSPGDRAQYFGPGTRLLVL.

This clone has a single count. The J gene is TRBJ1-1, the V gene TRBV11-2, with 7 positions matching TRBD1. The germline V gene has CDR1 SGHAT and CDR2 FQNNGV. The V gene end was trimmed by 5 bases and the J gene end by 4 bases; junction bases not matched to a gene: 13. There are 16 residues in the CDR3. This chain's CDR3 is CASSIRETGLGTEAFF. CDR3 bases: TGTGCCAGCAGCATAAGGGAGACAGGGTTGGGCACTGAAGCTTTCTTT.